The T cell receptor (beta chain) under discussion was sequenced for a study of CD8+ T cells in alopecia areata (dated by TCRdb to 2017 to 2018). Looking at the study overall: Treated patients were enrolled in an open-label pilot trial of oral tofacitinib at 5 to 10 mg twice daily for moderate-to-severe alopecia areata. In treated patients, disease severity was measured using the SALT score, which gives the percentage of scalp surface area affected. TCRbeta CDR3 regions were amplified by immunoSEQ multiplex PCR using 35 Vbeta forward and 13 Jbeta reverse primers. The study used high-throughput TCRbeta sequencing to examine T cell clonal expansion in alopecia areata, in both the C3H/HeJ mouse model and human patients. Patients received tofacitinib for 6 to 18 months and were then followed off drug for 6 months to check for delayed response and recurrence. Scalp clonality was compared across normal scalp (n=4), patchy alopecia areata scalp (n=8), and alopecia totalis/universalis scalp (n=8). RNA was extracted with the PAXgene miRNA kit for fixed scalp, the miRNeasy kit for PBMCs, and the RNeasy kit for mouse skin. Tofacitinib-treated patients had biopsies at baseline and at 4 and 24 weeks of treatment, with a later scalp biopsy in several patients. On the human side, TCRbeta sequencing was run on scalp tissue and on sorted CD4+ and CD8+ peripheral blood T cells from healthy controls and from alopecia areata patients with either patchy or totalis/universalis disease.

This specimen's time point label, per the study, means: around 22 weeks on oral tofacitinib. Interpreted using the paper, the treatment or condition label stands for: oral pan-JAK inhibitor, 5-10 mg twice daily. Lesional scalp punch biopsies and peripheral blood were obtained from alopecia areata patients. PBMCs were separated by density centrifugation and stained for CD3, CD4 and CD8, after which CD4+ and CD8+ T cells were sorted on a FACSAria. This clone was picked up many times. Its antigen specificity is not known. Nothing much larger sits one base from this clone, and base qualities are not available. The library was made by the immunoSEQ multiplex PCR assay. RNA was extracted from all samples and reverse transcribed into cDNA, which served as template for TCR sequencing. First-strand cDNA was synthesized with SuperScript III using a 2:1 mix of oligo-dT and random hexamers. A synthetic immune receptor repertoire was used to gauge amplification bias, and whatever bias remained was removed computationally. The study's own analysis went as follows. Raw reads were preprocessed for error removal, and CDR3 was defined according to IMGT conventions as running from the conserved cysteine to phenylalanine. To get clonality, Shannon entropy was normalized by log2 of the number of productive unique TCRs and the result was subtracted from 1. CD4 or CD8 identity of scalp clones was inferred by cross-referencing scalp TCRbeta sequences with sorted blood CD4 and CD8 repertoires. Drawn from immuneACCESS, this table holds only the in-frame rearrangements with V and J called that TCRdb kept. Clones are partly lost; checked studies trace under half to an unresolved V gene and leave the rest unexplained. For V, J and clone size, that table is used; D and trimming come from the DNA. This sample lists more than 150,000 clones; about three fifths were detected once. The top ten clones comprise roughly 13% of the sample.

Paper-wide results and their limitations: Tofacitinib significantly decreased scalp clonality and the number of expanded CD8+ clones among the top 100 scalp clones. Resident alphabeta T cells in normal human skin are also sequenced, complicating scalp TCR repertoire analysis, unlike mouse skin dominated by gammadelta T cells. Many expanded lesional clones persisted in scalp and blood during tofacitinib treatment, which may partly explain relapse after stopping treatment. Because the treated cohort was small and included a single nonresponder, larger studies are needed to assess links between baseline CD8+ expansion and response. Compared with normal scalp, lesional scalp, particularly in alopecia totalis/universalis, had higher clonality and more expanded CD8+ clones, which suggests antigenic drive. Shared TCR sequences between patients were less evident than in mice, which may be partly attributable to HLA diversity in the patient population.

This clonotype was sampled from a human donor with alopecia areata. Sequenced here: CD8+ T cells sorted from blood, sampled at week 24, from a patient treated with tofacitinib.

DNA sequence: TGTGCCAGTAGTATGACAGGGGGCATTACGACTGAAGCTTTCTTT. It encodes CASSMTGGITTEAFF. The chain couples TRBV19 to TRBJ1-1; 10 of the junction bases match TRBD1. Taken from the germline V gene (reference sequence), the CDR1 and CDR2 loops are LNHDA and SQIVND. The CDR3, from cysteine to phenylalanine, totals 15 residues. The CDR3 DNA has 45 bases and is translated from base 1. At the junction V is shortened by 3 bases and J by 5 bases; bases outside the gene matches: 6.